This TCR beta chain was profiled in a study of blood T cell repertoires in COVID-19. About the research overall: Samples of COVID-19 (acute and convalescent) were obtained from the United States, Italy and Spain. T cells, B-cell-depleted T cells, or PBMCs provided the cDNA or gDNA that served as material.

This clone was seen a few times. The CDR3 spans 15 residues. V dropped 2 bases and J dropped 9; count of bases not matched to a gene: 7. Germline V CDR1 and CDR2: ENHRY, SYGVKD. Per the study methods: Scientists estimated how many nucleated cells there were by amplifying reference gene primers. Sequenced by immunoSEQ multiplex PCR; TCRdb stores in-frame clones only, minus some. That table gives V, J and clone size, and the DNA gave D and trimming. This table holds about 45,000 clones, about 85% found once. This sequence was found in a woman aged 80 or over with acute or convalescent COVID-19. The specimen was peripheral blood. This sequence joins TRBV10-3 and TRBJ2-1; TRBD2 agrees at 10 bases. This CDR3 is CAISETSGTTGEQFF. As DNA, the CDR3 is TGTGCCATCAGTGAGACTAGCGGGACGACTGGTGAGCAGTTCTTC.